The 15 T cell receptor beta chains below were found in one sample sequenced in a study of blood T cell repertoires in COVID-19. This table comes from immunoSEQ multiplex PCR, and its TCRdb copy is limited to in-frame clones, with some not included. The sample lists 200,000 to 250,000 clones; around 80% were seen once. The material sequenced was peripheral blood. The receptors derive from a woman of 80 years or more with COVID-19, enrolled during active disease.

Comment on this clone: At the DNA level, this CDR3 is encoded by other sequences in the same sample as well. V usage is TRBV5-1 and J usage is TRBJ2-2; a possible D gene is TRBD1 (5 bases). The CDR3 is 13 residues long. V lost 3 bases to trimming and J lost 5 bases, with 8 bases between them. CDR1 and CDR2 from the germline V gene are SGHRS and YFSETQ. The CDR3: CASSSQGTGELFF. The CDR3 DNA reads as TGCGCCAGCAGCTCCCAGGGAACCGGGGAGCTGTTTTTT.

This clone appeared many times. This chain uses TRBV5-4 with TRBJ2-7, with TRBD2 matching 8 bases. The J segment lost 3 bases and the V segment lost 2 bases, leaving 4 bases of the junction unmatched. The CDR3 length is 14 residues. Germline V lookup: CDR1 SGHNT, CDR2 YYREEE (reference sequence). CDR3 DNA: TGTGCCAGCAGCTTTGCGGGGGGCAACTACGAGCAGTACTTC. Amino acids: CASSFAGGNYEQYF.

V gene TRBV28 combines with J gene TRBJ2-1, with a possible D match to TRBD1 (5 bases). Looked up from germline, CDR1 is MDHEN and CDR2 is SYDVKM. The V and J ends lost 5 bases and 2 bases respectively, with 16 bases between them. The CDR3 length is 16 residues. DNA of the CDR3: TGTGCCAGCAGTCCCCAGGGCAATACAGCCTACAATGAGCAGTTCTTC. This codes for CASSPQGNTAYNEQFF.

The chain couples TRBV5-8 to TRBJ2-7; 8 bases are a match to TRBD1. The germline V gene encodes CDR1 SGHTS and CDR2 YDEGEE. Trimming took 5 bases from V and 1 from J; bases not matched to a gene: 5. The CDR3 has 14 amino acids. The DNA for the CDR3 is TGTGCCAGCAGGACCGGGACAGGATCCTACGAGCAGTACTTC. Protein sequence: CASRTGTGSYEQYF.

On this clone itself: Other DNA variants within this sample encode the same CDR3. This rearrangement joins TRBV3-1 (or the pseudogene TRBV3-2) to TRBJ2-1; possible D gene TRBD1, 6 bases. The germline gives CDR1 LGHDT, CDR2 YNNKEL (reference sequence). Trimming took 3 bases from V and 4 from J, leaving 7 bases between them. The CDR3 is 13 amino acids. CDR3 coding DNA: TGTGCCAGCAGCCATCAGGGGTACAATGAGCAGTTCTTC. The encoded protein is CASSHQGYNEQFF.

The V gene is TRBV18, the J gene TRBJ1-2; 9 bases fit TRBD1. CDR1 and CDR2 (germline): KGHSH, LQKENI. Trimming took 2 bases from V and 4 from J; bases not matched to a gene: 5. The CDR3 loop spans 15 amino acids. The CDR3 loop is CASSPRTGDPYGYTF. CDR3 sequence (DNA): TGTGCCAGCTCACCAAGGACAGGGGACCCCTATGGCTACACCTTC.

This clone was observed a few times. The chain uses TRBV7-2 and TRBJ2-3, with D uncertain. Germline CDR1 and CDR2: SGHTA and FQGNSA. Trimming removed 1 base from V and 5 bases from J, with 7 bases in between. The CDR3 is made up of 13 amino acids. CDR3 DNA: TGTGCCAGCAGCTTAGATCGCGAAGATACGCAGTATTTT. Translation gives CASSLDREDTQYF.

V and J are TRBV14 and TRBJ1-4; no firm D call. Trimming left V 6 bases short and J 6 bases short, with 14 bases between. This CDR3 region has 14 residues. The V gene's germline CDR1 is SGHDN and CDR2 FVKESK. This chain's CDR3 is CASSQTRAYEKLFF. The CDR3 DNA reads TGTGCCAGCAGTCAGACGAGGGCTTATGAAAAACTGTTTTTT.

The chain recombines TRBV3-1 (or the pseudogene TRBV3-2) with TRBJ1-6, with D unresolved. The CDR3 length is 12 residues. V lost 4 bases and J lost 13, with 11 bases in between. Germline lookup yields CDR1 LGHDT and CDR2 YNNKEL (reference sequence). The CDR3 DNA is TGTGCCAGCAGCCTGGAGGCTGGGCCCCTCCACTTT. This translates into CASSLEAGPLHF.

In this sample, this clone turned up once. The chain couples TRBV28 to TRBJ1-3; 7 bases map to TRBD1. The junction had 6 bases not matched to a gene; V was cut back by 6 bases and J by 4 bases. Looked up from germline, CDR1 is MDHEN and CDR2 is SYDVKM. This CDR3 comprises 14 residues. The CDR3 DNA reads as TGTGCCAGCAGGGCCAGACAGGGAGGAAACACCATATATTTT. Protein product: CASRARQGGNTIYF.

The chain links TRBV6-1 to TRBJ2-7; 7 bases line up with TRBD2. Germline loops: CDR1 MNHNS, CDR2 SASEGT. Trimming at V came to 2 bases and at J to 2 bases, leaving 6 bases not matched to a gene. The CDR3 is made up of 15 amino acids. In DNA, the CDR3 is TGTGCCAGCAGTGAATGGGCGGGAGATCCCTACGAGCAGTACTTC. Translated: CASSEWAGDPYEQYF.

This chain connects TRBV7-3 to TRBJ1-6, with 8 bases fitting TRBD1. Germline V gene sequence: CDR1 SGHTA, CDR2 FQGTGA. V dropped 3 bases and J dropped 10; count of bases not matched to a gene: 5. This CDR3 region has 14 residues. In DNA, the CDR3 is TGTGCCAGCAGCTTGCAGGGGGCGAGGTCACCCCTCCACTTT. This sequence encodes CASSLQGARSPLHF.

V usage is TRBV14 and J usage is TRBJ1-1; 7 nucleotides match TRBD1. The CDR3 is 13 residues long. The germline gives CDR1 SGHDN, CDR2 FVKESK. V was clipped by 6 bases and J by 4 bases; unmatched bases: 5. The CDR3 here is CASSPTGFTEAFF. CDR3 nucleotide sequence: TGTGCCAGCAGTCCGACAGGGTTCACTGAAGCTTTCTTT. The complete variable domain, with remaining parts taken from reference TRBV14 and TRBJ1-1, reads EAGVTQFPSHSVIEKGQTVTLRCDPISGHDNLYWYRRVMGKEIKFLLHFVKESKQDESGMPNNRFLAERTGGTYSTLKVQPAELEDSGVYFCASSPTGFTEAFFGQGTRLTVV.

This chain connects TRBV5-1 to TRBJ2-2; weak D call: TRBD2 (6 bases). The CDR3 contains 14 residues. Trimming stripped 9 bases from V and 4 bases from J, with 16 bases between. From germline, CDR1 is SGHRS and CDR2 YFSETQ. As DNA, the CDR3 is TGCGCCACCCGGCTCGGGGGATCCACCGGGGAGCTGTTTTTT. Translating it yields CATRLGGSTGELFF.

The chain couples TRBV2 to TRBJ1-5, with no clear D. The CDR3 totals 15 residues. The V gene's germline CDR1 is SNHLY and CDR2 FYNNEI. The V end lost 0 bases, the J end lost 4 bases, and 10 bases lay between the germline ends. CDR3 sequence: CASSEALVGNQPQHF. The CDR3 nucleotides are TGTGCCAGCAGTGAAGCGCTGGTCGGGAATCAGCCCCAGCATTTT.